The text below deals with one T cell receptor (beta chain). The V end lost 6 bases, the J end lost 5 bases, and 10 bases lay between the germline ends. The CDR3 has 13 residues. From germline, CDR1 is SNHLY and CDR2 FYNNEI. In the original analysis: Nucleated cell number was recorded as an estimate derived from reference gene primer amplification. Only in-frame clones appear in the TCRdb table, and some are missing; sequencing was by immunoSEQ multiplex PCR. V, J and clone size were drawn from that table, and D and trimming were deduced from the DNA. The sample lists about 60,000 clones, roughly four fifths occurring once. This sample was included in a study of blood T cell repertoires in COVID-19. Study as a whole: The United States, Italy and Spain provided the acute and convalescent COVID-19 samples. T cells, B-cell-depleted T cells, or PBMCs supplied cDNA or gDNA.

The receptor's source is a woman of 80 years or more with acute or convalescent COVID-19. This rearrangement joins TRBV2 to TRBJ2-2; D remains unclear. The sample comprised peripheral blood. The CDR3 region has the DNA TGTGCCAGCAGCGTACAACCTACCGGGGAGCTGTTTTTT. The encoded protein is CASSVQPTGELFF. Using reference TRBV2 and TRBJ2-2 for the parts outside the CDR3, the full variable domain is EPEVTQTPSHQVTQMGQEVILRCVPISNHLYFYWYRQILGQKVEFLVSFYNNEISEKSEIFDDQFSVERPDGSNFTLKIRSTKLEDSAMYFCASSVQPTGELFFGEGSRLTVL.